This passage covers 22 T cell receptor beta chains from one sample sequenced in a study of cytomegalovirus exposure and HLA in healthy donors. With 60 Vbeta and 13 Jbeta primers, the PCR was carried out. Here immunoSEQ multiplex PCR was the method, and the copy in TCRdb shows in-frame clones only, minus some. The repertoire holds 150,000 or so clones, approximately 82% seen once, with 1.4% in the top ten. The sample taken for sequencing was PBMCs. Receptors were obtained from a man under 40 in good health and CMV-seropositive.

This chain joins TRBV15 and TRBJ2-3; TRBD2 matches at 9 bases. Trimming cost V 0 bases and J 2 bases; bases outside gene matches: 3. This CDR3 is built from 16 residues. Germline V gene sequence: CDR1 LNHNV, CDR2 YYDKDF (reference sequence). The CDR3 loop reads CATSREAGGPTDTQYF. CDR3 sequence (DNA): TGTGCCACCAGCAGAGAAGCGGGAGGCCCCACAGATACGCAGTATTTT.

The gene calls are TRBV28 and TRBJ2-7; unclear D gene. In germline, CDR1 is MDHEN, CDR2 SYDVKM. The CDR3 covers 13 residues. The ends were cut back, 5 bases at V and 2 bases at J, with 10 bases in the middle. In nucleotides, the CDR3 is TGTGCCAGCAGTCCCCCCGAGGCCTACGAGCAGTACTTC. Encoded protein: CASSPPEAYEQYF.

The CDR3 DNA follows: TGTGCCAGCAGTGAAGAGGCAGGGGATAATTCACCCCTCCACTTT. Its protein is CASSEEAGDNSPLHF. The chain employs TRBV2 and TRBJ1-6, with D possibly matching TRBD1 (6 bases). Trimming took 1 base from V and 5 from J, leaving 9 bases between them. CDR1 and CDR2 from the germline V gene are SNHLY and FYNNEI. The CDR3 runs 15 residues.

Regarding this clone: This sample also contains other DNA sequences that code for the same CDR3. The chain joins TRBV28 to TRBJ1-1, with 9 bases that match TRBD1. Trimming took 5 bases from V and 1 from J; bases not matched to a gene: 2. This CDR3 region has 14 residues. Germline lookup yields CDR1 MDHEN and CDR2 SYDVKM. This chain's CDR3 is CASSPGQGNTEAFF. The CDR3 nucleotides are TGTGCCAGCAGTCCGGGACAGGGGAACACTGAAGCTTTCTTT.

This clone appeared once. This rearrangement joins TRBV30 to TRBJ2-7; 7 bases map to TRBD1. CDR1 GTSNPN and CDR2 SVGIG come from the germline V gene (reference sequence). J gave up 1 base and V 3 bases, and 3 bases lay outside the gene matches. The CDR3 is 13 amino acids. CDR3 amino acids: CAWRPGQSYEQYF. DNA of the CDR3: TGTGCCTGGAGGCCGGGACAGTCCTACGAGCAGTACTTC.

This chain uses TRBV2 with TRBJ2-3; 8 positions agree with TRBD1. Germline V gives CDR1 SNHLY, CDR2 FYNNEI. V trimming: 6 bases; J trimming: 2 bases; junction bases outside the gene matches: 7. This CDR3 contains 15 residues. The CDR3: CASSTQGASTDTQYF. Written as DNA, the CDR3 is TGTGCCAGCAGCACTCAGGGGGCCTCCACAGATACGCAGTATTTT.

The table lists this clone with a count of one. The rearrangement uses TRBV18 and TRBJ1-1; 9 bases fit TRBD1. Germline CDR1 and CDR2: KGHSH and LQKENI. V was pared by 3 bases and J by 4 bases, with 6 bases of the junction left unmatched. The CDR3 loop spans 15 amino acids. CDR3 in DNA: TGTGCCAGCTCACCCATACAGGGGGCAGGCACTGAAGCTTTCTTT. It yields the protein CASSPIQGAGTEAFF.

This chain uses TRBV9 with TRBJ1-2; 8 nucleotides align to TRBD1. The CDR3 has 15 amino acids. Losses at the gene ends were 4 bases for V and 8 bases for J; bases not matched to a gene: 13. Germline V gives CDR1 SGDLS, CDR2 YYNGEE. CDR3 residues: CASSIYPGGAGGYTF. The CDR3 DNA is TGTGCCAGCAGCATCTATCCAGGGGGCGCGGGGGGCTACACCTTC.

The chain is built from TRBV18 and TRBJ2-3; 9 nucleotides agree with TRBD2. The ends lost 3 bases at V and 4 bases at J; junction bases unmatched: 5. The CDR3 is 15 residues long. CDR1 is KGHSH and CDR2 is LQKENI in the germline V gene. This chain's CDR3 is CASSPLGTSPDTQYF. The CDR3 DNA reads as TGTGCCAGCTCACCCCTCGGGACTAGCCCAGATACGCAGTATTTT.

The chain joins TRBV7-6 to TRBJ2-3, with 9 bases fitting TRBD2. The ends lost 2 bases at V and 4 bases at J; junction bases unmatched: 7. Looked up from germline, CDR1 is SGHVS and CDR2 is FNYEAQ. The CDR3 is 16 amino acids. CDR3 in DNA: TGTGCCAGCAGCTTACTGGGTAGCGGGAGTGCAGATACGCAGTATTTT. Protein: CASSLLGSGSADTQYF.

The chain carries TRBV4-1 and TRBJ1-4; D unresolved. The CDR3 is 13 residues long. Germline CDR1 is MGHRA and CDR2 is YSYEKL. The germline V and J ends were trimmed by 4 bases and 7 bases, with 10 bases remaining between them. This CDR3 reads CASSLTEGEKLFF. The DNA for the CDR3 is TGCGCCAGCAGCCTAACGGAGGGTGAAAAACTGTTTTTT.

The chain has TRBV6-5 and TRBJ2-2; D unclear. Trimming removed 6 bases at V and 2 bases at J, with 13 bases between. CDR1 is MNHEY, CDR2 SVGAGI, per germline. The CDR3 runs 15 residues. The CDR3 is CASSPTGINTGELFF. Written as DNA, the CDR3 is TGTGCCAGCAGCCCCACGGGTATAAACACCGGGGAGCTGTTTTTT.

The chain couples TRBV30 to TRBJ1-5; no clear D. Germline V lookup: CDR1 GTSNPN, CDR2 SVGIG (reference sequence). This CDR3 has 14 amino acids. Trimming removed 5 bases from V and 4 bases from J, with 15 bases in between. CDR3 coding DNA: TGTGCCTGGGGTGAGGGAACTAGTAATCAGCCCCAGCATTTT. Its protein product is CAWGEGTSNQPQHF.

The chain recombines TRBV2 with TRBJ2-5; 13 bases fit TRBD2. Germline lookup yields CDR1 SNHLY and CDR2 FYNNEI. CDR3 length: 16 residues. The V and J ends lost 3 bases and 5 bases, in that order; junction bases with no gene match: 6. The CDR3 spells CASSERTSGRTETQYF. The CDR3 region has the DNA TGTGCCAGCAGTGAGCGGACTAGCGGGAGAACGGAGACCCAGTACTTC.

The chain couples TRBV10-1 to TRBJ2-7; 7 bases fit TRBD1. Germline V gives CDR1 WNHNN, CDR2 SYGVQD (reference sequence). The CDR3 length is 14 residues. V trimming: 5 bases; J trimming: 5 bases; junction bases outside the gene matches: 9. The CDR3 region is CASSLGQASDEQYF. CDR3 DNA sequence: TGCGCCAGCAGTCTCGGACAGGCCTCGGACGAGCAGTACTTC.

The gene calls are TRBV7-8 and TRBJ1-5, with a tentative D call TRBD1 (5 bases). Per germline, CDR1 SGHVS and CDR2 FQNEAQ. The V end lost 1 base, the J end lost 1 base, and 8 bases lay between the germline ends. The CDR3 contains 15 residues. As DNA, the CDR3 is TGTGCCAGCAGCTTAGAAGGGGCGAGCAATCAGCCCCAGCATTTT. It translates to CASSLEGASNQPQHF.

CDR3 region: CASSSPQGVQETQYF. CDR3 nucleotide sequence: TGTGCCAGCAGCTCCCCACAGGGAGTCCAAGAGACCCAGTACTTC. The genes are TRBV7-9 and TRBJ2-5; D may be TRBD1 (6 bases). The CDR3 has 15 amino acids. With 4 bases removed from V and 1 base from J, the gap between germline ends came to 13 bases. Germline V lookup: CDR1 SEHNR, CDR2 FQNEAQ (reference sequence). The complete variable domain, with remaining parts taken from reference TRBV7-9 and TRBJ2-5, reads DTGVSQNPRHKITKRGQNVTFRCDPISEHNRLYWYRQTLGQGPEFLTYFQNEAQLEKSRLLSDRFSAERPKGSFSTLEIQRTEQGDSAMYLCASSSPQGVQETQYFGPGTRLLVL.

Only a few counts were recorded for this clone. This rearrangement joins TRBV4-2 to TRBJ2-1, with a tentative D call TRBD1 (5 bases). The CDR3 totals 13 residues. Germline V gene data show CDR1 as LGHNA and CDR2 as YNFKEQ. Trimming stripped 4 bases from V and 11 bases from J, with 15 bases between. The CDR3 loop is CASSRGEDRQQFF. CDR3 coding DNA: TGTGCCAGCAGCCGGGGCGAGGATAGGCAGCAGTTCTTC.

This chain joins TRBV4-2 and TRBJ2-7; 9 bases agree with TRBD2. Trimming at V came to 1 base and at J to 3 bases, leaving 10 bases not matched to a gene. This CDR3 is built from 17 residues. Germline V gene sequence: CDR1 LGHNA, CDR2 YNFKEQ. The CDR3 here is CASSQVGPGSGSYEQYF. The DNA of the CDR3 is TGTGCCAGCAGCCAAGTAGGTCCGGGTAGCGGGAGCTACGAGCAGTACTTC.

The chain joins TRBV7-3 to TRBJ1-5; D gene uncertain. V was clipped by 4 bases and J by 2 bases, with 6 bases between them. This CDR3 comprises 13 residues. Germline CDR1 is SGHTA and CDR2 is FQGTGA. The CDR3 reads CASSSRGNQPQHF. The CDR3 DNA follows: TGTGCCAGCAGCTCTCGGGGCAATCAGCCCCAGCATTTT.

The chain joins TRBV18 to TRBJ1-2; 11 bases line up with TRBD1. Germline CDR1 KGHSH, CDR2 LQKENI. This CDR3 is built from 14 residues. V lost 6 bases, J lost 7 bases, and 7 bases stayed unmatched. CDR3: CASSPGQGAGGYTF. The CDR3 DNA reads as TGTGCCAGCTCCCCTGGACAGGGGGCAGGTGGCTACACCTTC.

This clone was seen a few times. The chain is built from TRBV6-1 and TRBJ1-1; 9 bases match TRBD1. Germline V gene sequence: CDR1 MNHNS, CDR2 SASEGT. The length of the CDR3 is 13 residues. V dropped 2 bases and J dropped 6; count of bases not matched to a gene: 1. For the CDR3, the DNA is TGTGCCAGCAGTGAAAGGACAGGGGCTGAAGCTTTCTTT. This codes for CASSERTGAEAFF.